The next 8 T cell receptor beta chains were all read from a single sample in a study of glioma-infiltrating T cells after dendritic cell vaccination. Generated by immunoSEQ multiplex PCR, the TCRdb table keeps only in-frame clones and is missing some. The profile shows tens of thousands of clones, 82% of them singletons. The sequenced sample was blood, obtained before dendritic cell vaccination. These receptors were taken from a human donor with glioblastoma.

The V gene is TRBV15, the J gene TRBJ1-3; D ambiguous. Germline lookup yields CDR1 LNHNV and CDR2 YYDKDF (reference sequence). Trimming shortened V by 0 bases and J by 0 bases, and 15 bases separated the two germline ends. This CDR3 contains 18 residues. The CDR3 sequence is CATSRERRLHRSGNTIYF. The CDR3 DNA reads as TGTGCCACCAGCAGAGAGAGGAGACTCCACCGCTCTGGAAACACCATATATTTT.

The genes are TRBV29-1 and TRBJ2-1; 12 positions match TRBD2. The CDR3 has 14 residues. Germline V CDR1 and CDR2: SQVTM, ANQGSEA. J was trimmed by 0 bases and V by 8 bases; bases with no gene match: 2. This CDR3 is CSTSGGSSYNEQFF. DNA of the CDR3: TGCAGCACTAGCGGGGGGAGCTCCTACAATGAGCAGTTCTTC.

This chain joins TRBV19 and TRBJ1-6, with 9 bases that match TRBD1. Unmatched junction bases numbered 6, after V lost 5 bases and J lost 7 bases. Germline CDR1 is LNHDA and CDR2 is SQIVND (reference sequence). The CDR3 totals 15 residues. Here the CDR3 reads CASSLGQGGNSPLHF. Here the CDR3 DNA reads TGTGCCAGTAGTTTGGGACAGGGCGGCAATTCACCCCTCCACTTT.

V and J are TRBV5-1 and TRBJ1-2; 7 positions agree with TRBD1. This CDR3 has 12 amino acids. The germline CDR1 and CDR2 sequences are SGHRS and YFSETQ. With 8 bases clipped from V and 10 bases from J, the junction kept 11 bases outside the gene matches. Here the CDR3 DNA reads TGCGCCAGGAGAGGGGGCGGATCGGACTACACCTTC. Protein sequence: CARRGGGSDYTF.

The chain is built from TRBV28 and TRBJ2-7; the D gene is possibly TRBD2 (7 bases). The CDR3 contains 15 residues. The V and J ends lost 4 bases and 5 bases respectively, with 18 bases between them. Germline CDR1 is MDHEN and CDR2 is SYDVKM. CDR3 coding DNA: TGTGCCAGCAGTTCCCCGGGCGGCGGGGGCAACGAGCAGTACTTC. Its protein product is CASSSPGGGGNEQYF.

The rearrangement joins TRBV6-5 to TRBJ2-1, with D perhaps TRBD2 (5 bases). CDR1 is MNHEY, CDR2 SVGAGI, per germline. CDR3 length equals 13 residues. Trimming took off 7 bases at V and 10 bases at J, with 17 bases between the two ends. In DNA form, the CDR3 reads TGTGCCAGCACGTTCTCTCGGGGTGGCGAGCAGTTCTTC. Amino acids: CASTFSRGGEQFF.

The rearrangement uses TRBV5-8 and TRBJ2-1; D remains ambiguous. Germline loops: CDR1 SGHTS, CDR2 YDEGEE. This CDR3 has 13 residues. The V and J ends lost 0 bases and 4 bases respectively, with 5 bases between them. CDR3 sequence: CASSLAQYNEQFF. The CDR3 DNA is TGTGCCAGCAGCTTGGCTCAGTACAATGAGCAGTTCTTC.

The CDR3 coding sequence is TGTGCCAGCACCGACAGGGAGGGCAATCAGCCCCAGCATTTT. Translation: CASTDREGNQPQHF. This chain uses TRBV7-8 with TRBJ1-5, with 7 nucleotides matching TRBD1. This CDR3 has 14 residues. Trimming removed 7 bases from V and 2 bases from J; junction bases left unmatched: 5. Germline V gene lookup returns CDR1 SGHVS and CDR2 FQNEAQ.